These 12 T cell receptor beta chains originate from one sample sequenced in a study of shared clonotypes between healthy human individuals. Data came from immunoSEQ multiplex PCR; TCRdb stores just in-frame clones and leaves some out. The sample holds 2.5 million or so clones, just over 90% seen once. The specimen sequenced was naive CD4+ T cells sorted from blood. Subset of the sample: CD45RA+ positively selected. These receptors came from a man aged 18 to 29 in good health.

CDR3: CASSGSANTEAFF. Written as DNA, the CDR3 is TGTGCCAGCAGTGGGTCAGCGAACACTGAAGCTTTCTTT. This sequence joins TRBV2 and TRBJ1-1; D unclear. Trimming shortened V by 4 bases and J by 1 base, and 7 bases separated the two germline ends. The germline CDR1 and CDR2 sequences are SNHLY and FYNNEI. The CDR3 totals 13 residues.

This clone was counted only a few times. CDR3 sequence (DNA): TGTGCCAGCAGTTACTCGAGACAACCGAACACTGAAGCTTTCTTT. Its translation is CASSYSRQPNTEAFF. The gene calls are TRBV6-5 and TRBJ1-1, with D uncertain. The CDR3 consists of 15 residues. The V gene's germline CDR1 is MNHEY and CDR2 SVGAGI. Trimming pared 0 bases from V and 1 base from J, leaving 9 bases between.

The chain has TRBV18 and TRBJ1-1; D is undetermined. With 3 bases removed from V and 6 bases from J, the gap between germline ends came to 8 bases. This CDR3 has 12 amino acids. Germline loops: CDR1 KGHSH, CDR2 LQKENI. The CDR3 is CASSPFAAEAFF. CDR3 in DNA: TGTGCCAGCTCACCCTTCGCCGCTGAAGCTTTCTTT.

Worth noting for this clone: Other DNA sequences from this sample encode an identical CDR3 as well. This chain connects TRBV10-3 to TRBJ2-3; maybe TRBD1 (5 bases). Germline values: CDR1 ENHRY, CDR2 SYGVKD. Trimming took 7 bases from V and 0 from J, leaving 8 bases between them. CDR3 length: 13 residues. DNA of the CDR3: TGTGCCATCACAACAGGTAGCACAGATACGCAGTATTTT. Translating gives CAITTGSTDTQYF.

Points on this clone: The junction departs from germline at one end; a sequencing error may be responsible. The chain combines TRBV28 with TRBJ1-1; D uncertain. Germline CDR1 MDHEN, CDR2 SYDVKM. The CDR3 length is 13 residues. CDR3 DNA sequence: TGTGCCAGCGGTTTGGTTTTACATTCTGAAGCTTTCTTT. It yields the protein CASGLVLHSEAFF.

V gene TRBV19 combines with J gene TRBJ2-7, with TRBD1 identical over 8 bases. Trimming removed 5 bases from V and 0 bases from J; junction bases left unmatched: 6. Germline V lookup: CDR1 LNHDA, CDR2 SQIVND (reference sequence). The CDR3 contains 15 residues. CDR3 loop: CASSLTGQGSYEQYF. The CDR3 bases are TGTGCCAGTAGTCTAACCGGACAGGGCTCCTACGAGCAGTACTTC. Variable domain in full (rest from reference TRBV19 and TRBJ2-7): DGGITQSPKYLFRKEGQNVTLSCEQNLNHDAMYWYRQDPGQGLRLIYYSQIVNDFQKGDIAEGYSVSREKKESFPLTVTSAQKNPTAFYLCASSLTGQGSYEQYFGPGTRLTVT.

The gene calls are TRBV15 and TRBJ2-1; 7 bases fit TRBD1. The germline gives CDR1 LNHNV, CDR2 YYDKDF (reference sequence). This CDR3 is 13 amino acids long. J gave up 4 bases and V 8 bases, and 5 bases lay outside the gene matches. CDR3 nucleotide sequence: TGTGCCACCGGGACAGTCTTATACAATGAGCAGTTCTTC. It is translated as CATGTVLYNEQFF.

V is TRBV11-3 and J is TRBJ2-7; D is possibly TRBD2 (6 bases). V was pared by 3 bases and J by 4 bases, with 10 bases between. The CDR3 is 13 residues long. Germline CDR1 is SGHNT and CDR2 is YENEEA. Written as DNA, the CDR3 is TGTGCCAGCAGCTTTGGGGGGTTATACGAGCAGTACTTC. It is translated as CASSFGGLYEQYF.

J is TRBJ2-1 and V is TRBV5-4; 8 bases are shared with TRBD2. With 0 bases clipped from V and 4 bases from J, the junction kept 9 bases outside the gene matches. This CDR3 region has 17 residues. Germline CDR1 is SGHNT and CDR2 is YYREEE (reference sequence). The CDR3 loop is CASSLGGAGAQYNEQFF. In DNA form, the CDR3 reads TGTGCCAGCAGCTTGGGTGGAGCGGGAGCCCAATACAATGAGCAGTTCTTC.

This CDR3 reads CASRTTLTGELFF. CDR3 sequence (DNA): TGTGCCAGCAGGACTACCCTCACCGGGGAGCTGTTTTTT. The chain carries TRBV6-6 and TRBJ2-2; possibly TRBD2 for D (5 bases). Germline V lookup: CDR1 MNHNY, CDR2 SVGAGI (reference sequence). Trimming removed 6 bases from V and 4 bases from J, with 9 bases in between. This CDR3 region has 13 residues.

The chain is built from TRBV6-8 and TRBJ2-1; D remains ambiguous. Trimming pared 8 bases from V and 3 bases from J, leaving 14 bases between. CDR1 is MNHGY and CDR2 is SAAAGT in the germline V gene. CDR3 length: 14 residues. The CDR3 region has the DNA TGTGCCAGCCCCCTGATCCGCGACTACAATGAGCAGTTCTTC. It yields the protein CASPLIRDYNEQFF.

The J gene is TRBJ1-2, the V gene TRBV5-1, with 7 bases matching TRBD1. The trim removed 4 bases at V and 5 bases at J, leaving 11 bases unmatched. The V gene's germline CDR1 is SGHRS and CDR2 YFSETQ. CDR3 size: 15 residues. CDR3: CASSTLSGTAYGYTF. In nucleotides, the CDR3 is TGCGCCAGCAGCACTCTCTCCGGGACAGCATATGGCTACACCTTC.